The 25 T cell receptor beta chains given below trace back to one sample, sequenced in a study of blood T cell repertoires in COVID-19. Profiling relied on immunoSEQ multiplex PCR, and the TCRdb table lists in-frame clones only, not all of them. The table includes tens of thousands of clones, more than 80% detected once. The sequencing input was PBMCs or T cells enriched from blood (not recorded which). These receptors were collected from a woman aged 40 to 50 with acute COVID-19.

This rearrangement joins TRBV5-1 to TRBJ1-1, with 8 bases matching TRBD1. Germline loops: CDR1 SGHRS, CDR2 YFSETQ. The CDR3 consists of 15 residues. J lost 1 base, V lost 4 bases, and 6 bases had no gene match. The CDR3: CASSPGQGTNTEAFF. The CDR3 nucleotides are TGCGCCAGCAGCCCCGGACAGGGTACGAACACTGAAGCTTTCTTT.

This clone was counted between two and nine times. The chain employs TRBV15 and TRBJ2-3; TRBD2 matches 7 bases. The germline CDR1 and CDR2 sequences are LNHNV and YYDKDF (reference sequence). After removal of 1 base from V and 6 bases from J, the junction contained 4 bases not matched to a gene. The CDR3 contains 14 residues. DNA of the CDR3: TGTGCCACCAGCAGAGCCCGGGAGGCCGATACGCAGTATTTT. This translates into CATSRAREADTQYF.

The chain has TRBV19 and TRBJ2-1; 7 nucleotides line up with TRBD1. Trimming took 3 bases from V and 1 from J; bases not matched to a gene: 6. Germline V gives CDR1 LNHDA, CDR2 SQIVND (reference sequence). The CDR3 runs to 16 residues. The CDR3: CASSIGTALSYNEQFF. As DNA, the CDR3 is TGTGCCAGTAGTATTGGGACAGCCCTTTCCTACAATGAGCAGTTCTTC.

CDR3 in DNA: TGTGCCAGTAGCGCCACCCCCGGGACAGTCTATGTGCAGTACTTC. Translated: CASSATPGTVYVQYF. The J gene is TRBJ2-7, the V gene TRBV19; TRBD1 matches at 7 bases. This CDR3 is 15 amino acids long. The germline CDR1 and CDR2 sequences are LNHDA and SQIVND (reference sequence). J was trimmed by 9 bases and V by 6 bases; bases with no gene match: 17. The full variable domain, its missing parts supplied by reference TRBV19 and TRBJ2-7, is DGGITQSPKYLFRKEGQNVTLSCEQNLNHDAMYWYRQDPGQGLRLIYYSQIVNDFQKGDIAEGYSVSREKKESFPLTVTSAQKNPTAFYLCASSATPGTVYVQYFGPGTRLTVT.

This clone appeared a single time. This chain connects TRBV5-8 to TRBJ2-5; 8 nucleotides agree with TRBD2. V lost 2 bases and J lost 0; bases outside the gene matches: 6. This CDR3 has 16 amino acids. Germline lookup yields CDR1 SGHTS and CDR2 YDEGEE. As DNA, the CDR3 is TGTGCCAGCAGCTTAGCGGGGGTCGCGTACCAAGAGACCCAGTACTTC. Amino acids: CASSLAGVAYQETQYF.

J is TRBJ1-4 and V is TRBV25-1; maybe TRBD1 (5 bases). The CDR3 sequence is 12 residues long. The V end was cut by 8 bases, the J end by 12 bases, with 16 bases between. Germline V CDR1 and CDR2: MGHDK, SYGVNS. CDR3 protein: CASGLFRGELFF. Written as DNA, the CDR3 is TGTGCCAGCGGCCTCTTTCGGGGGGAACTGTTTTTT. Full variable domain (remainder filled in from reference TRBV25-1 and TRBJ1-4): EADIYQTPRYLVIGTGKKITLECSQTMGHDKMYWYQQDPGMELHLIHYSYGVNSTEKGDLSSESTVSRIRTEHFPLTLESARPSHTSQYLCASGLFRGELFFGSGTQLSVL.

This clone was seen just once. CDR3 amino acids: CASSLAHRVRSSSGNTIYF. In nucleotides, the CDR3 is TGTGCCAGCAGCTTAGCTCACAGGGTGAGATCCTCCTCTGGAAACACCATATATTTT. The chain employs TRBV7-2 and TRBJ1-3, with TRBD1 as a possible D gene (6 bases). Germline-derived CDR1 and CDR2 are SGHTA and FQGNSA. The CDR3 has 19 residues. With 0 bases removed from V and 0 bases from J, the gap between germline ends came to 18 bases.

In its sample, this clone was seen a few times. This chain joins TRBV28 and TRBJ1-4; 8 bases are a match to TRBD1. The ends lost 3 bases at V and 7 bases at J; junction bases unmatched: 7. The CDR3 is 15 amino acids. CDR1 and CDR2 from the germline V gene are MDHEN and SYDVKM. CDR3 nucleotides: TGTGCCAGCAGTTTGCCCACAGGGGGTATTGAAAAACTGTTTTTT. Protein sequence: CASSLPTGGIEKLFF.

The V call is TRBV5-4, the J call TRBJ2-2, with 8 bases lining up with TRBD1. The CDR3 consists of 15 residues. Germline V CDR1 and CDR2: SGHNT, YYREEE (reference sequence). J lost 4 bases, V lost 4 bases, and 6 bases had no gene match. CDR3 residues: CASSGRDRPTGELFF. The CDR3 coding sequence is TGTGCCAGCAGCGGCCGGGACAGGCCCACCGGGGAGCTGTTTTTT.

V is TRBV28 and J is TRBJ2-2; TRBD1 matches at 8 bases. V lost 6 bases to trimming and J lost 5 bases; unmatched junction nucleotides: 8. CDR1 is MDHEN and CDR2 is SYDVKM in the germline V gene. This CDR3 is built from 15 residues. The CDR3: CASRPSRGRTGELFF. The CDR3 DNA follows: TGTGCCAGCAGACCCAGCAGGGGGCGAACCGGGGAGCTGTTTTTT.

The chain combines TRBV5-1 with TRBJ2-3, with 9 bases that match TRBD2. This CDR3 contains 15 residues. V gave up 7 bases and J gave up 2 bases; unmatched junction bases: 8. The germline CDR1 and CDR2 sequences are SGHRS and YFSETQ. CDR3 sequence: CASRQASGNTDTQYF. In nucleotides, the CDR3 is TGCGCCAGCCGCCAGGCTAGCGGGAACACAGATACGCAGTATTTT.

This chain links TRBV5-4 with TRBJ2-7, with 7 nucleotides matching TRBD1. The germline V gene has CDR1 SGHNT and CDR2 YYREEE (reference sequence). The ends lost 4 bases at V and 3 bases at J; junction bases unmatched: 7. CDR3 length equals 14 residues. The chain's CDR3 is CASSPGGVYYEQYF. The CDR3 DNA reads TGTGCCAGCAGCCCAGGGGGAGTCTACTACGAGCAGTACTTC.

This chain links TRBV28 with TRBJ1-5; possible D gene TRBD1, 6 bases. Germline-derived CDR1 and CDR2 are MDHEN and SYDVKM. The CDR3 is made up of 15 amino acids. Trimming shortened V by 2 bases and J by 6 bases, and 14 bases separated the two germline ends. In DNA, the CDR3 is TGTGCCAGCAGTTTAAGAGGGGACAATCGTCAGCCCCAGCATTTT. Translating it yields CASSLRGDNRQPQHF.

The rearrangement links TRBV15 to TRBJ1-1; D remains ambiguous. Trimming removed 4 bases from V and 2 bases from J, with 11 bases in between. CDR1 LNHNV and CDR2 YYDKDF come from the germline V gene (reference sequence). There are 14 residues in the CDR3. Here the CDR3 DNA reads TGTGCCACCAGCAACCCTCAGATAAACACTGAAGCTTTCTTT. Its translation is CATSNPQINTEAFF.

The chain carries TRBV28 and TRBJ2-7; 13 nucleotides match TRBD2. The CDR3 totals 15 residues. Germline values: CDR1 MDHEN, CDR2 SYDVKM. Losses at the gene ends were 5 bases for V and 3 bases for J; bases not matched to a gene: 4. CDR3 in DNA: TGTGCCAGCAGTCCCTGGACTAGCGGGAGCTACGAGCAGTACTTC. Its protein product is CASSPWTSGSYEQYF.

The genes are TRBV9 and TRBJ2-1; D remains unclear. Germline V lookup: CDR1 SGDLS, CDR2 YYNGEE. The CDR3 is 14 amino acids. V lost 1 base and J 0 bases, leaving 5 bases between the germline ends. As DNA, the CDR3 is TGTGCCAGCAGCGTAACGGGCTCCTACAATGAGCAGTTCTTC. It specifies CASSVTGSYNEQFF.

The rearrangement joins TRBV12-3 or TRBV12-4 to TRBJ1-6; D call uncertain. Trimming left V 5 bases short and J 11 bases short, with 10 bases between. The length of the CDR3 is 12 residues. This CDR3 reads CASSTAGTPLHF. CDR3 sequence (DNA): TGTGCCAGCAGTACCGCCGGGACACCCCTCCACTTT.

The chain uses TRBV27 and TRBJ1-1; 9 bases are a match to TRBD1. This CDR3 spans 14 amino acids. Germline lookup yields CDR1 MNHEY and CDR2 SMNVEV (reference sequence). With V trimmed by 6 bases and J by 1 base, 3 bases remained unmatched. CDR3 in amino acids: CASRRQGENTEAFF. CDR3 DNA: TGTGCCAGCAGAAGACAGGGGGAGAACACTGAAGCTTTCTTT.

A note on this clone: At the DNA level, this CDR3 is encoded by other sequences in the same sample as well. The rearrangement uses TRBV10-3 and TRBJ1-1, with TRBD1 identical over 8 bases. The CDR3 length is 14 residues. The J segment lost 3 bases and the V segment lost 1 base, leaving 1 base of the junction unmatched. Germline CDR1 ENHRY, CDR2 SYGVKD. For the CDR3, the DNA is TGTGCCATCAGTGAGTACAGGGGGGACACTGAAGCTTTCTTT. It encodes CAISEYRGDTEAFF.

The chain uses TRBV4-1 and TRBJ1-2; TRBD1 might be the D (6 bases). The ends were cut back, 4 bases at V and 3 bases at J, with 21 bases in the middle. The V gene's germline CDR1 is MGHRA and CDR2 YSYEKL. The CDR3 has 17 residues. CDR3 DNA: TGCGCCAGCAGCCCCAACTCGGGAACAGGGCAGCACTATGGCTACACCTTC. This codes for CASSPNSGTGQHYGYTF.

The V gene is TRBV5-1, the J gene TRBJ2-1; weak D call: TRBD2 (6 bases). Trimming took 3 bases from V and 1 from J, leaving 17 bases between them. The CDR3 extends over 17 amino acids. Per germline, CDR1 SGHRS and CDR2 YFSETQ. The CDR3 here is CASSWGLIAASYNEQFF. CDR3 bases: TGCGCCAGCAGCTGGGGTCTGATAGCGGCTTCCTACAATGAGCAGTTCTTC.

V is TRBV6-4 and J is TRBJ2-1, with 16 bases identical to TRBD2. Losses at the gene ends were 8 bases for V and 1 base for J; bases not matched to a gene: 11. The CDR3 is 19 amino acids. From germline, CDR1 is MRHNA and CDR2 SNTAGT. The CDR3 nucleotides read TGTGCCAGCCCCGGTGGGGGACTAGCGGGAGGGAAATCCTACAATGAGCAGTTCTTC. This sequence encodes CASPGGGLAGGKSYNEQFF.

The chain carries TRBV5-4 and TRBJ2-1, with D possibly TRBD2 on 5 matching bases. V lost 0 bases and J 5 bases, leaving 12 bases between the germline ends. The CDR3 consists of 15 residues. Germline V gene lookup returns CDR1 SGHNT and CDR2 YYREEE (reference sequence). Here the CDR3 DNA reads TGTGCCAGCAGCTTGGTGGGGAGAAAGAACAATGAGCAGTTCTTC. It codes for CASSLVGRKNNEQFF.

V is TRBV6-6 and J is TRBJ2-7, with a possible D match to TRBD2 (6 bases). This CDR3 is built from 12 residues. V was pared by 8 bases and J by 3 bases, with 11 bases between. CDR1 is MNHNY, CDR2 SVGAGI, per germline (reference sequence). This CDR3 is CASLDYDYEQYF. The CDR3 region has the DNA TGTGCCAGCCTGGACTATGACTACGAGCAGTACTTC.

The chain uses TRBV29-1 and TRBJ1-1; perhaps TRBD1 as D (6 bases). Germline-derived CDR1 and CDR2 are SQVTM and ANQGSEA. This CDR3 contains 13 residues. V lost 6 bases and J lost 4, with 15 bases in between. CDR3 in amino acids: CSVLEGVTTEAFF. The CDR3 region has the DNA TGCAGCGTGCTAGAGGGGGTAACCACTGAAGCTTTCTTT. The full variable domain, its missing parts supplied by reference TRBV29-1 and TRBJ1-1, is SAVISQKPSRDICQRGTSLTIQCQVDSQVTMMFWYRQQPGQSLTLIATANQGSEATYESGFVIDKFPISRPNLTFSTLTVSNMSPEDSSIYLCSVLEGVTTEAFFGQGTRLTVV.